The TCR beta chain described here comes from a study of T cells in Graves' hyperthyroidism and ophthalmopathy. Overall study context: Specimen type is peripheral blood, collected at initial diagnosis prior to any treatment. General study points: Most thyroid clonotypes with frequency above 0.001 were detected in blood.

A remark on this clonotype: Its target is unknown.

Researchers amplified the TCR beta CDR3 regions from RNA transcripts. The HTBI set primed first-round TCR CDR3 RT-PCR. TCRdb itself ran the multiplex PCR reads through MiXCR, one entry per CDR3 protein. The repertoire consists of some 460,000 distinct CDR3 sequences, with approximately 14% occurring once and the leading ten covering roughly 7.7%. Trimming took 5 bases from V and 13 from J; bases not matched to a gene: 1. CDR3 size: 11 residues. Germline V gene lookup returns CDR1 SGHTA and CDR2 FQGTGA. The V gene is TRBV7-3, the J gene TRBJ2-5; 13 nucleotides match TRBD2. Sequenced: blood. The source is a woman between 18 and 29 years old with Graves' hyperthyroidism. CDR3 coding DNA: TGTGCCAGCAGCCGACTAGCGGGGGGGTACTTC. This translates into CASSRLAGGYF.